This T cell receptor (beta chain) came from a study of blood T cell repertoires in COVID-19. Turning to the study itself: Spain, Italy and the United States supplied samples that represented acute and convalescent COVID-19. From T cells, B-cell-depleted T cells, or PBMCs came the material, which was cDNA or gDNA.

In the original processing: Researchers report that nucleated cell counts were estimated from reference gene primer amplification. Generated by immunoSEQ multiplex PCR, the TCRdb table keeps only in-frame clones and is missing some. Clonal size and the V and J genes are those of that table, whereas D and trimming came from the DNA. Among some 400,000 clones, approximately 77% were seen once, and the ten largest hold about 1%. Sequences were obtained from peripheral blood. The receptor comes from a human donor with acute or convalescent COVID-19. The donor label of this sample is uncertain.

CDR3: CASSSRGQGNSNQPQHF. The CDR3 DNA reads TGTGCCAGTAGTTCTAGGGGACAGGGGAATAGCAATCAGCCCCAGCATTTT. V usage is TRBV19 and J usage is TRBJ1-5; 10 bases are a match to TRBD1. This CDR3 is built from 17 residues. J gave up 0 bases and V 5 bases, and 7 bases lay outside the gene matches. Germline V gene data show CDR1 as LNHDA and CDR2 as SQIVND (reference sequence). Complete variable domain (other parts from reference TRBV19 and TRBJ1-5): DGGITQSPKYLFRKEGQNVTLSCEQNLNHDAMYWYRQDPGQGLRLIYYSQIVNDFQKGDIAEGYSVSREKKESFPLTVTSAQKNPTAFYLCASSSRGQGNSNQPQHFGDGTRLSIL.